Below, 26 T cell receptor beta chains from the same sample are listed, as sequenced in a study of blood T cell repertoires in COVID-19. Profiled with immunoSEQ multiplex PCR; TCRdb holds only in-frame clones, not every one. The sample has around 170,000 clones, roughly 80% seen once; the top ten hold around 6.3%. Sequenced material: peripheral blood. All receptors derive from a woman in her thirties or forties with acute or convalescent COVID-19.

The rearrangement uses TRBV19 and TRBJ2-1, with TRBD1 as a possible D gene (5 bases). V was cut by 10 bases and J by 7 bases, with 11 bases left in between. The CDR3 has 11 amino acids. CDR1 LNHDA and CDR2 SQIVND come from the germline V gene (reference sequence). The CDR3 DNA follows: TGTGCCACAACACAGGTTAATGAGCAGTTCTTC. Translated: CATTQVNEQFF.

The V gene is TRBV7-9, the J gene TRBJ1-4; TRBD1 might be the D (5 bases). This CDR3 is built from 15 residues. Trimming cost V 5 bases and J 7 bases, with 17 bases left between them. The V gene's germline CDR1 is SEHNR and CDR2 FQNEAQ (reference sequence). Here the CDR3 reads CASSPTGGGIEKLFF. In DNA form, the CDR3 reads TGTGCCAGCAGCCCCACCGGGGGAGGAATTGAAAAACTGTTTTTT.

The rearrangement links TRBV28 to TRBJ1-2; 10 bases agree with TRBD1. CDR3 length equals 15 residues. The germline V gene encodes CDR1 MDHEN and CDR2 SYDVKM. The V and J ends lost 6 bases and 2 bases, in that order; junction bases with no gene match: 6. The CDR3 DNA reads as TGTGCCAGCAGAACGACAGGGGGCAGGAACTATGGCTACACCTTC. Its protein is CASRTTGGRNYGYTF.

This chain uses TRBV7-2 with TRBJ1-4; the D gene is possibly TRBD1 (6 bases). In germline, CDR1 is SGHTA, CDR2 FQGNSA. This CDR3 comprises 15 residues. The germline V and J ends were trimmed by 5 bases and 3 bases, with 13 bases remaining between them. CDR3 in DNA: TGTGCCAGCAGCACCCAAAGGGGGTCTAATGAAAAACTGTTTTTT. Translating it yields CASSTQRGSNEKLFF.

The chain couples TRBV28 to TRBJ1-5; weak D call: TRBD1 (5 bases). Germline V gene data show CDR1 as MDHEN and CDR2 as SYDVKM. The CDR3 is 14 residues long. With 4 bases removed from V and 7 bases from J, the gap between germline ends came to 14 bases. The CDR3 nucleotides read TGTGCCAGCAGTTCAGGTGGGGGAGGGCAGCCCCAGCATTTT. It yields the protein CASSSGGGGQPQHF.

The chain joins TRBV29-1 to TRBJ1-1; D is unclear. Germline V CDR1 and CDR2: SQVTM, ANQGSEA. The CDR3 contains 11 residues. V lost 4 bases to trimming and J lost 5 bases, with 8 bases between them. The CDR3 here is CSVASTTEAFF. Written as DNA, the CDR3 is TGCAGCGTTGCCTCGACTACTGAAGCTTTCTTT.

This chain links TRBV3-1 (or the pseudogene TRBV3-2) with TRBJ2-7; 11 bases match TRBD2. The V gene end was trimmed by 6 bases and the J gene end by 3 bases; junction bases not matched to a gene: 4. Per the germline V gene, CDR1 is LGHDT and CDR2 is YNNKEL (reference sequence). The CDR3 is 14 residues long. The CDR3 DNA is TGTGCCAGCAGGGGGACTAGCGGAATCTACGAGCAGTACTTC. Its translation: CASRGTSGIYEQYF.

The CDR3: CASSLQTGPYEQYF. In DNA, the CDR3 is TGTGCCAGCAGTTTACAGACAGGACCCTACGAGCAGTACTTC. The chain couples TRBV27 to TRBJ2-7; D is perhaps TRBD1 (6 bases). The germline V and J ends were trimmed by 2 bases and 2 bases, with 10 bases remaining between them. The CDR3 extends over 14 amino acids. Germline V lookup: CDR1 MNHEY, CDR2 SMNVEV (reference sequence).

The V gene is TRBV12-3 or TRBV12-4, the J gene TRBJ2-2; D not resolved. The CDR3 is 12 residues long. Trimming took 6 bases from V and 5 from J, leaving 7 bases between them. The CDR3 reads CASRHATGELFF. For the CDR3, the DNA is TGTGCCAGCAGACACGCTACCGGGGAGCTGTTTTTT.

This chain joins TRBV28 and TRBJ1-5, with 9 bases fitting TRBD1. The CDR3 is made up of 15 amino acids. Germline CDR1 is MDHEN and CDR2 is SYDVKM. V dropped 6 bases and J dropped 6; count of bases not matched to a gene: 9. In DNA, the CDR3 is TGTGCCAGCAGCATGACAGGGGGTAATTTTCAGCCCCAGCATTTT. Its translation is CASSMTGGNFQPQHF.

The rearrangement links TRBV27 to TRBJ2-1; a weak D match, TRBD2 (6 bases). Per germline, CDR1 MNHEY and CDR2 SMNVEV (reference sequence). V lost 4 bases and J lost 4, with 14 bases in between. The CDR3 runs 15 residues. In DNA form, the CDR3 reads TGTGCCAGCAGTTCCCCGGGACTTTCATACAATGAGCAGTTCTTC. Translating it yields CASSSPGLSYNEQFF.

The chain combines TRBV19 with TRBJ1-5; 8 bases fit TRBD1. Germline CDR1 and CDR2: LNHDA and SQIVND (reference sequence). The V gene end was trimmed by 4 bases and the J gene end by 2 bases; junction bases not matched to a gene: 4. This CDR3 is 15 amino acids long. CDR3 DNA sequence: TGTGCCAGTAGTAAGGACAGGGTTGGCAATCAGCCCCAGCATTTT. Translation: CASSKDRVGNQPQHF. The full variable domain, with the rest looked up from reference TRBV19 and TRBJ1-5, is DGGITQSPKYLFRKEGQNVTLSCEQNLNHDAMYWYRQDPGQGLRLIYYSQIVNDFQKGDIAEGYSVSREKKESFPLTVTSAQKNPTAFYLCASSKDRVGNQPQHFGDGTRLSIL.

CDR3 residues: CAWSRIRDRHPYEQYF. CDR3 sequence (DNA): TGTGCCTGGTCTAGAATCCGGGACAGGCACCCTTACGAGCAGTACTTC. This chain joins TRBV30 and TRBJ2-7, with 8 bases fitting TRBD1. V shed 5 bases and J 4 bases; nucleotides not matched to a gene: 16. Looked up from germline, CDR1 is GTSNPN and CDR2 is SVGIG (reference sequence). The CDR3 contains 16 residues.

J is TRBJ2-1 and V is TRBV4-1; TRBD2 agrees at 11 bases. Germline values: CDR1 MGHRA, CDR2 YSYEKL. V lost 4 bases to trimming and J lost 0 bases; unmatched junction nucleotides: 5. The CDR3 contains 17 residues. This chain's CDR3 is CASSRGTSGFSYNEQFF. CDR3 sequence (DNA): TGCGCCAGCAGCCGTGGGACTAGCGGATTCTCCTACAATGAGCAGTTCTTC.

V gene TRBV5-8 combines with J gene TRBJ1-2; no clear D. Germline CDR1 reads SGHTS; CDR2 reads YDEGEE. The CDR3 extends over 12 amino acids. The germline V and J ends were trimmed by 0 bases and 3 bases, with 3 bases remaining between them. CDR3 residues: CASSLADYGYTF. Here the CDR3 DNA reads TGTGCCAGCAGCTTGGCCGACTATGGCTACACCTTC.

V usage is TRBV19 and J usage is TRBJ2-3; TRBD1 might be the D (5 bases). The length of the CDR3 is 14 residues. Trimming took 5 bases from V and 4 from J, leaving 13 bases between them. Germline V lookup: CDR1 LNHDA, CDR2 SQIVND (reference sequence). CDR3 bases: TGTGCCAGTAGTCCCTGGGGCGGTGCAGATACGCAGTATTTT. Protein product: CASSPWGGADTQYF.

V usage is TRBV15 and J usage is TRBJ2-7, with a tentative D call TRBD1 (5 bases). This CDR3 comprises 13 residues. The ends were cut back, 1 base at V and 3 bases at J, with 7 bases in the middle. In germline, CDR1 is LNHNV, CDR2 YYDKDF (reference sequence). The CDR3 reads CATSRAGYYEQYF. In DNA, the CDR3 is TGTGCCACCAGCAGAGCAGGGTACTACGAGCAGTACTTC. Full variable domain (outside the CDR3, taken from reference TRBV15 and TRBJ2-7): DAMVIQNPRYQVTQFGKPVTLSCSQTLNHNVMYWYQQKSSQAPKLLFHYYDKDFNNEADTPDNFQSRRPNTSFCFLDIRSPGLGDTAMYLCATSRAGYYEQYFGPGTRLTVT.

The V and J genes are TRBV27 and TRBJ1-1; tentatively, D is TRBD1 (6 bases). Germline assignment: CDR1 MNHEY and CDR2 SMNVEV (reference sequence). CDR3 length equals 13 residues. V was shortened by 3 bases and J by 4 bases, with 9 bases between the two germline ends. The CDR3: CASSFVGGTEAFF. The CDR3 DNA sequence: TGTGCCAGCAGTTTCGTAGGGGGCACTGAAGCTTTCTTT.

The V gene is TRBV28, the J gene TRBJ2-3, with a weak D call TRBD2 (7 bases). The length of the CDR3 is 14 residues. Trimming shortened V by 6 bases and J by 3 bases, and 13 bases separated the two germline ends. Looked up from germline, CDR1 is MDHEN and CDR2 is SYDVKM. The CDR3 DNA reads as TGTGCCAGCAGGGGGAGGGGGGGTACAGATACGCAGTATTTT. It translates to CASRGRGGTDTQYF.

The sample holds a few counts of this clone. In DNA, the CDR3 is TGCAGCGTTGACATTGCAGCGTCTAACTATGGCTACACCTTC. This gives the protein CSVDIAASNYGYTF. The gene calls are TRBV29-1 and TRBJ1-2, with D unresolved. V shed 3 bases and J shed 0 bases, with 11 bases lying between them. CDR1 and CDR2 from the germline V gene are SQVTM and ANQGSEA. CDR3 length: 14 residues.

The gene calls are TRBV7-9 and TRBJ1-1; no definite D call. Trimming shortened V by 2 bases and J by 1 base, and 2 bases separated the two germline ends. CDR1 and CDR2 from the germline V gene are SEHNR and FQNEAQ (reference sequence). CDR3 length: 12 residues. This CDR3 is CASSLQNTEAFF. CDR3 DNA sequence: TGTGCCAGCAGCTTACAGAACACTGAAGCTTTCTTT.

This chain links TRBV19 with TRBJ1-1; TRBD1 matches 9 bases. V dropped 5 bases and J dropped 4; count of bases not matched to a gene: 8. The CDR3 is 15 residues long. In germline, CDR1 is LNHDA, CDR2 SQIVND (reference sequence). The CDR3 nucleotides read TGTGCCAGTAGTTCCGAGGACAGGGGAGGCACTGAAGCTTTCTTT. Residues: CASSSEDRGGTEAFF.

The gene calls are TRBV5-1 and TRBJ2-5, with 7 bases aligning to TRBD1. The germline gives CDR1 SGHRS, CDR2 YFSETQ. After removal of 4 bases from V and 2 bases from J, the junction contained 8 bases not matched to a gene. This CDR3 contains 15 residues. The CDR3 DNA is TGCGCCAGCAGCCCCGGGACAGAGGTTCAAGAGACCCAGTACTTC. Protein sequence: CASSPGTEVQETQYF. Based on the CDR3 plus reference TRBV5-1 and TRBJ2-5, the full variable domain is KAGVTQTPRYLIKTRGQQVTLSCSPISGHRSVSWYQQTPGQGLQFLFEYFSETQRNKGNFPGRFSGRQFSNSRSEMNVSTLELGDSALYLCASSPGTEVQETQYFGPGTRLLVL.

The chain uses TRBV10-3 and TRBJ1-1; possible D gene TRBD1, 6 bases. Germline V gene data show CDR1 as ENHRY and CDR2 as SYGVKD. V was shortened by 3 bases and J by 5 bases, with 22 bases between the two germline ends. The length of the CDR3 is 17 residues. CDR3 sequence: CAISDLPRQADATEAFF. The CDR3 bases are TGTGCCATCAGTGACCTCCCTAGACAGGCCGATGCTACTGAAGCTTTCTTT.

This sequence joins TRBV11-2 and TRBJ1-4, with D tentatively TRBD1 (6 bases). V gave up 0 bases and J gave up 5 bases, with 13 bases separating them. From germline, CDR1 is SGHAT and CDR2 FQNNGV. The CDR3 sequence is 16 residues long. CDR3 amino acids: CASSLDPRGRNEKLFF. The CDR3 DNA is TGTGCCAGCAGCTTAGACCCCAGGGGCCGGAATGAAAAACTGTTTTTT.

A single count supports this clone. The chain is built from TRBV7-9 and TRBJ1-1; TRBD1 matches 7 bases. CDR1 and CDR2 (germline): SEHNR, FQNEAQ (reference sequence). The length of the CDR3 is 12 residues. Losses at the gene ends were 5 bases for V and 6 bases for J; bases not matched to a gene: 3. This CDR3 reads CASSPGTAEAFF. The CDR3 DNA sequence: TGTGCCAGCAGCCCAGGGACAGCTGAAGCTTTCTTT.